This T cell receptor beta chain came from a study of CD8+CD57+ T cells in acquired aplastic anemia. Study-wide context: Mean DNA quantity obtained from sorted CD4+ and CD8+ cells was about 3.2 ug.

With regard to this clonotype: The target antigen is unknown.

J gave up 1 base and V 3 bases, and 11 bases lay outside the gene matches. Germline V gene data show CDR1 as DFQATT and CDR2 as SNEGSKA (reference sequence). The CDR3 is 17 amino acids. Genomic DNA constituted the template upon which TCR beta VDJ and CDR3 profiling was performed. TCRdb re-derived calls from the reads in MiXCR, one entry per CDR3 protein. The sample holds fewer than 200,000 distinct CDR3 sequences, around 60% seen once. The study's findings and limits: The study identified about 30 CD8+ CDR3 sequences shared by patients and controls. Controls did not differ significantly from patients in CD8+ Simpson's diversity.

This sequence originates from a human donor in good health. Sequencing used sorted CD4+, CD8+, or CD8+CD57+ T cells (not recorded which) from PBMCs. The chain links TRBV20-1 to TRBJ2-1, with 8 bases fitting TRBD2. CDR3 DNA: TGCAGTGCTAGTTCAGCGGGGGCAACTGGATCCTACAATGAGCAGTTCTTC. It translates to CSASSAGATGSYNEQFF.